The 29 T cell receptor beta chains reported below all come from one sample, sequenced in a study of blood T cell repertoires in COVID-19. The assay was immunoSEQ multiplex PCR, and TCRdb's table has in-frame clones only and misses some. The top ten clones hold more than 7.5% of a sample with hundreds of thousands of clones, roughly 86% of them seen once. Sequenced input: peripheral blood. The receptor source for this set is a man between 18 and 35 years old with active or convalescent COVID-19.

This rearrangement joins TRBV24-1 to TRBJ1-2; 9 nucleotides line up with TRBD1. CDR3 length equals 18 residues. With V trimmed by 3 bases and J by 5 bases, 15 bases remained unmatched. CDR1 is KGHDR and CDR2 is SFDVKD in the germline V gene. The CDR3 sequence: CATSDIPGQGESAYGYTF. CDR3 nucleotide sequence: TGTGCCACCAGTGATATCCCGGGACAGGGTGAATCCGCATATGGCTACACCTTC.

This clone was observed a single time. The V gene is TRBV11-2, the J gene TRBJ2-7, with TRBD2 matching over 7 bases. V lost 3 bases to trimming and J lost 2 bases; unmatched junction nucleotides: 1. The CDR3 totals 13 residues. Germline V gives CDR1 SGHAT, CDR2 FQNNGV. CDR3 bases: TGTGCCAGCAGCTTCGGACTAGCCTACGAGCAGTACTTC. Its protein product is CASSFGLAYEQYF.

DNA for the CDR3: TGTGCCAGCAGCATACCAGGGGTTAGATCTGAAGCTTTCTTT. Translated, it gives CASSIPGVRSEAFF. The chain has TRBV5-5 and TRBJ1-1; a possible D gene is TRBD1 (6 bases). Deletions cut 4 bases from V and 6 bases from J, with 16 bases between. From germline, CDR1 is SGHKS and CDR2 YYEKEE (reference sequence). The CDR3 contains 14 residues.

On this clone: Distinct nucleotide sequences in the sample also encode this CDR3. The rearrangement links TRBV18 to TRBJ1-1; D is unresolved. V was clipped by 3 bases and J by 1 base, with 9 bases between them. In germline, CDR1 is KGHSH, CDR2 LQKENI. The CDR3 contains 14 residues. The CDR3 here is CASSPEFGNTEAFF. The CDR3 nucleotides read TGTGCCAGCTCACCCGAGTTTGGGAACACTGAAGCTTTCTTT.

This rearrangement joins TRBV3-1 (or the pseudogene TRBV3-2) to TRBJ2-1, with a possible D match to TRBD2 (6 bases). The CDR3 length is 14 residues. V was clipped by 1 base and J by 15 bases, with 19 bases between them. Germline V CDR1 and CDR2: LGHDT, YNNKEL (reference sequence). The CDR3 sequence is CASSQGHSGAALFF. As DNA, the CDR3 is TGTGCCAGCAGCCAAGGACATTCGGGAGCGGCGTTGTTCTTC.

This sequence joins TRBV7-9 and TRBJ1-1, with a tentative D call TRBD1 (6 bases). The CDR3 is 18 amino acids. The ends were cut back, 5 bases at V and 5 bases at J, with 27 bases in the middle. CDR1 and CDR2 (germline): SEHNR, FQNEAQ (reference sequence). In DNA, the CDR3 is TGTGCCAGCAGCCACCACACAGTTATTCGGGACACTCGGACTGAAGCTTTCTTT. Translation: CASSHHTVIRDTRTEAFF.

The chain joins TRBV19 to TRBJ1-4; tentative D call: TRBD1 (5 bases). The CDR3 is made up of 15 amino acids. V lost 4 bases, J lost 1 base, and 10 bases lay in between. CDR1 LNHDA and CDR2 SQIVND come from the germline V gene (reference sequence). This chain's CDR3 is CASSNKGLTNEKLFF. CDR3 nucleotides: TGTGCCAGTAGTAACAAGGGGTTAACTAATGAAAAACTGTTTTTT.

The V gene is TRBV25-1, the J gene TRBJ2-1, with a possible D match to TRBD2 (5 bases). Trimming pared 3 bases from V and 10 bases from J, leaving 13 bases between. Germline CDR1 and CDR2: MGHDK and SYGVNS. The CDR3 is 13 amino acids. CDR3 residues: CASSELLVPEQFF. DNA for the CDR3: TGTGCCAGCAGTGAGCTACTAGTTCCCGAGCAGTTCTTC.

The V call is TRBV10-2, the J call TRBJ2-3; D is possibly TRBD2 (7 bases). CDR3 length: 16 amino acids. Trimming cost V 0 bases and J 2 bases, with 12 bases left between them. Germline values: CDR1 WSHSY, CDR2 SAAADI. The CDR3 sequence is CASSESGGGNTDTQYF. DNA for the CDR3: TGCGCCAGCAGTGAGTCGGGCGGGGGCAACACAGATACGCAGTATTTT.

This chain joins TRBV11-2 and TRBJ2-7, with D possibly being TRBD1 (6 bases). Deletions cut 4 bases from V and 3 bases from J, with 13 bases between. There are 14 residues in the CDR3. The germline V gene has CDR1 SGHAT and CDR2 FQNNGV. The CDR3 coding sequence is TGTGCCAGCAGCTCCACAGGGAATCGCTACGAGCAGTACTTC. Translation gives CASSSTGNRYEQYF.

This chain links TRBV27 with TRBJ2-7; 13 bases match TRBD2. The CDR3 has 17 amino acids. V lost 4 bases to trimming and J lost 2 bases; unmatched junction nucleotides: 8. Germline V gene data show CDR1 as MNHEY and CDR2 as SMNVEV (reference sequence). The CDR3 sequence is CASSSETSGGHPYEQYF. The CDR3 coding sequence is TGTGCCAGCAGTTCTGAGACTAGCGGGGGGCACCCCTACGAGCAGTACTTC.

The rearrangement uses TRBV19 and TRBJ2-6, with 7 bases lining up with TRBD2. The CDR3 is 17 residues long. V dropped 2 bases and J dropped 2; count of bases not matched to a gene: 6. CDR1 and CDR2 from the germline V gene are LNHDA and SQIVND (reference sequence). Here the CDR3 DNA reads TGTGCCAGTAGTATATATACGGGGAGGGCTGGGGCCAACGTCCTGACTTTC. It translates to CASSIYTGRAGANVLTF. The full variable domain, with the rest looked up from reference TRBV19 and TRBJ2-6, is DGGITQSPKYLFRKEGQNVTLSCEQNLNHDAMYWYRQDPGQGLRLIYYSQIVNDFQKGDIAEGYSVSREKKESFPLTVTSAQKNPTAFYLCASSIYTGRAGANVLTFGAGSRLTVL.

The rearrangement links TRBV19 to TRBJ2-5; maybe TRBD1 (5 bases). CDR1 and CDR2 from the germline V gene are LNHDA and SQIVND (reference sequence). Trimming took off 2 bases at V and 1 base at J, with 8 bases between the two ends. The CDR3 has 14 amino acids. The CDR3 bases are TGTGCCAGTAGTATAAAAGGGGTCCAAGAGACCCAGTACTTC. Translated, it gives CASSIKGVQETQYF.

Here the CDR3 DNA reads TGTGCCAGCAGCTCGGGAAACACCATATATTTT. This sequence encodes CASSSGNTIYF. This chain links TRBV5-8 with TRBJ1-3; D call uncertain. Germline V lookup: CDR1 SGHTS, CDR2 YDEGEE. Trimming left V 3 bases short and J 4 bases short, with 2 bases between. This CDR3 spans 11 amino acids. Using reference TRBV5-8 and TRBJ1-3 for the parts outside the CDR3, the full variable domain is EAGVTQSPTHLIKTRGQQATLRCSPISGHTSVYWYQQALGLGLQFLLWYDEGEERNRGNFPPRFSGRQFPNYSSELNVNALELEDSALYLCASSSGNTIYFGEGSWLTVV.

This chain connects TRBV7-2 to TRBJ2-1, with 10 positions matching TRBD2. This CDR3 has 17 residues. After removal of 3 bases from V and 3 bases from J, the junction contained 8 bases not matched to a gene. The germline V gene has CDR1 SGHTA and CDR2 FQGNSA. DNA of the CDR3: TGTGCCAGCAGCTTTCCCGAAGCGGGGGGGGACTACAATGAGCAGTTCTTC. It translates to CASSFPEAGGDYNEQFF.

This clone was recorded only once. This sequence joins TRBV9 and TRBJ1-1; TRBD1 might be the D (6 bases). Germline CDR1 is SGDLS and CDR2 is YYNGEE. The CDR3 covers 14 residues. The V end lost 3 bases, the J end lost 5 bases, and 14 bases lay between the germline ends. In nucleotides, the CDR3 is TGTGCCAGCAGCGGGGGGACATCTAAGACTGAAGCTTTCTTT. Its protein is CASSGGTSKTEAFF.

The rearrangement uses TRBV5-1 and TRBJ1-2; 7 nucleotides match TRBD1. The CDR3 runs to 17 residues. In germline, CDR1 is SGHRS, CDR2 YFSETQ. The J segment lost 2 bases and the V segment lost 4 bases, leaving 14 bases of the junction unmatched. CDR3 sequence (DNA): TGCGCCAGCAGCCAACCGCCGGGACAGAGAGAAAACTATGGCTACACCTTC. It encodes CASSQPPGQRENYGYTF.

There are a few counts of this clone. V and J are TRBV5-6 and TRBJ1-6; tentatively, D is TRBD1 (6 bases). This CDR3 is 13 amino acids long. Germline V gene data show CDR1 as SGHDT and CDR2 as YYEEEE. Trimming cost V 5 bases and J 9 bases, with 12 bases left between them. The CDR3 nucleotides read TGTGCCAGCAGGCCGGACAGAACTTCACCCCTCCACTTT. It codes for CASRPDRTSPLHF.

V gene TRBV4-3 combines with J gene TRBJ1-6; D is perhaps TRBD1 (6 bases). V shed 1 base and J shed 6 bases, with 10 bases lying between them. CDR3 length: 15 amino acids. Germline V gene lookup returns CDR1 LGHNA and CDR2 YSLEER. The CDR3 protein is CASSQVQGLNSPLHF. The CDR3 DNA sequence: TGCGCCAGCAGCCAAGTACAGGGCCTTAATTCACCCCTCCACTTT.

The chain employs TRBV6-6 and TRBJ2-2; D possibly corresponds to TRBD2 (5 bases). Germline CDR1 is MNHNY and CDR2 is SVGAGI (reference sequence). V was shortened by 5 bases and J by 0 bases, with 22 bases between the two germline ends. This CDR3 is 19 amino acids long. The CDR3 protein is CASSPLTREEGPNTGELFF. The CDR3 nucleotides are TGTGCCAGCAGTCCACTTACTAGGGAAGAAGGCCCGAACACCGGGGAGCTGTTTTTT.

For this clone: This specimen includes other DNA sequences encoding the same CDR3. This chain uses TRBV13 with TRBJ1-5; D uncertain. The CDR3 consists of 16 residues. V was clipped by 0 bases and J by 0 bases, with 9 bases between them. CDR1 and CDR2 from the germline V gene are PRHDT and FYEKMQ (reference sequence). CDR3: CASSLGRGYSNQPQHF. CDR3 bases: TGTGCCAGCAGCTTAGGTCGGGGTTATAGCAATCAGCCCCAGCATTTT.

The CDR3 loop is CASSLRTGIFGTEAFF. The DNA of the CDR3 is TGTGCCAGCAGTTTACGGACAGGGATCTTCGGCACTGAAGCTTTCTTT. This chain links TRBV28 with TRBJ1-1; 8 bases line up with TRBD1. CDR3 length equals 16 residues. Germline assignment: CDR1 MDHEN and CDR2 SYDVKM. The V and J ends lost 2 bases and 4 bases, in that order; junction bases with no gene match: 9. The variable domain in full, with the rest retrieved from reference TRBV28 and TRBJ1-1, is DVKVTQSSRYLVKRTGEKVFLECVQDMDHENMFWYRQDPGLGLRLIYFSYDVKMKEKGDIPEGYSVSREKKERFSLILESASTNQTSMYLCASSLRTGIFGTEAFFGQGTRLTVV.

CDR3 DNA sequence: TGTGCCAGCAGCAGGGGACAGACTGCAACTAATGAAAAACTGTTTTTT. Its translation: CASSRGQTATNEKLFF. The V gene is TRBV11-2, the J gene TRBJ1-4, with 7 bases that match TRBD1. Trimming removed 5 bases from V and 0 bases from J; junction bases left unmatched: 6. The CDR3 consists of 16 residues. Germline V gene sequence: CDR1 SGHAT, CDR2 FQNNGV. Based on the CDR3 plus reference TRBV11-2 and TRBJ1-4, the full variable domain is EAGVAQSPRYKIIEKRQSVAFWCNPISGHATLYWYQQILGQGPKLLIQFQNNGVVDDSQLPKDRFSAERLKGVDSTLKIQPAKLEDSAVYLCASSRGQTATNEKLFFGSGTQLSVL.

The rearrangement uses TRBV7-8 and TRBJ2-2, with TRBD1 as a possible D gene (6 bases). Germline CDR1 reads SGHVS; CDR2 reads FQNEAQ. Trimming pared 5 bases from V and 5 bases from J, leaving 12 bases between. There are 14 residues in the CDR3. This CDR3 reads CASSGQYVTGELFF. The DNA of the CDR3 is TGTGCCAGCAGCGGACAGTATGTAACCGGGGAGCTGTTTTTT.

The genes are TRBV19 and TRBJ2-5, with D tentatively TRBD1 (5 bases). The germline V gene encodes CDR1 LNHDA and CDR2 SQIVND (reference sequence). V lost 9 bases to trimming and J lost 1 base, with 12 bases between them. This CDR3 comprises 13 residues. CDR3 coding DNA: TGTGCCAGCGGCAGGGTAATCCAAGAGACCCAGTACTTC. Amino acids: CASGRVIQETQYF.

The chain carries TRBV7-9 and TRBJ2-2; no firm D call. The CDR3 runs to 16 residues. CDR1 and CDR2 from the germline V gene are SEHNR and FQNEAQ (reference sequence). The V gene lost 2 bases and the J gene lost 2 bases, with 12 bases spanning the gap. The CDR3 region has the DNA TGTGCCAGCAGCTTACCCGCTACCATCAACACCGGGGAGCTGTTTTTT. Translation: CASSLPATINTGELFF.

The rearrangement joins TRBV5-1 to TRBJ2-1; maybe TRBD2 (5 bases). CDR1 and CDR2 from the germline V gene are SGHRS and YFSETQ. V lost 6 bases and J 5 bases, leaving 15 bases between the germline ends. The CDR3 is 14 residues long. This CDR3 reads CASNPEAGDNEQFF. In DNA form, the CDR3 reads TGCGCCAGCAATCCTGAGGCGGGTGACAATGAGCAGTTCTTC. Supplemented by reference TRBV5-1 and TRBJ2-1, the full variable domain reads KAGVTQTPRYLIKTRGQQVTLSCSPISGHRSVSWYQQTPGQGLQFLFEYFSETQRNKGNFPGRFSGRQFSNSRSEMNVSTLELGDSALYLCASNPEAGDNEQFFGPGTRLTVL.

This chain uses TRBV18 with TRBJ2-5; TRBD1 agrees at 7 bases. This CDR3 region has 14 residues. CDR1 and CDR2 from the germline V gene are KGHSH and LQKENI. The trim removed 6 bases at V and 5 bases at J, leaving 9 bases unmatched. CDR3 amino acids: CASSRTGVGETQYF. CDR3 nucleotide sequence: TGTGCCAGCTCGCGCACAGGGGTCGGGGAGACCCAGTACTTC.

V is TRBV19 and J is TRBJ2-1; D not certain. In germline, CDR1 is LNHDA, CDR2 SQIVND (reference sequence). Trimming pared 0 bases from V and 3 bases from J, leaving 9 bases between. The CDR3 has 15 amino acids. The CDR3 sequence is CASSIEQTGYNEQFF. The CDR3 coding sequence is TGTGCCAGTAGTATAGAACAAACGGGCTACAATGAGCAGTTCTTC. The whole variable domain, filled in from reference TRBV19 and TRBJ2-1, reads DGGITQSPKYLFRKEGQNVTLSCEQNLNHDAMYWYRQDPGQGLRLIYYSQIVNDFQKGDIAEGYSVSREKKESFPLTVTSAQKNPTAFYLCASSIEQTGYNEQFFGPGTRLTVL.